A single sample is the source of the 16 T cell receptor beta chains below, sequenced in a study of Ad26.COV2.S vaccination and SARS-CoV-2 variants (dated by TCRdb to the early 2020s). The treatment or condition label corresponds to: roughly 18 received Ad26.COV2.S at low or high dose, single or two shots; 5 received placebo; per-sample allocation not given. Repertoires of vaccine and placebo recipients were sequenced from samples collected on day 63 after the first injection. Preparation of the library involved the immunoSEQ multiplex PCR assay. Not all clones reach the TCRdb copy of this immuneACCESS table, which keeps in-frame sequences only. Checked studies attribute under half of the gap to unresolved V genes and leave the rest unexplained. The sample data list about 350,000 clones, and approximately 90% of these were observed just once. The top ten hold approximately 4.5% of the sample. Sequencing used peripheral blood, obtained in a trial of Ad26.COV2.S vaccine versus placebo. The source of these receptors is a person aged 18-60 years who received the Ad26.COV2.S COVID-19 vaccine or a placebo.

The V call is TRBV19, the J call TRBJ2-3; tentatively, D is TRBD1 (6 bases). Trimming cost V 3 bases and J 5 bases, with 15 bases left between them. The CDR3 contains 15 residues. Germline V gene sequence: CDR1 LNHDA, CDR2 SQIVND (reference sequence). This CDR3 is CASSIGTQRGDTQYF. In DNA, the CDR3 is TGTGCCAGTAGTATCGGGACACAACGGGGAGATACGCAGTATTTT.

The chain carries TRBV7-9 and TRBJ2-7, with 9 bases that match TRBD1. Trimming at V came to 7 bases and at J to 7 bases, leaving 5 bases not matched to a gene. The length of the CDR3 is 12 residues. The germline CDR1 and CDR2 sequences are SEHNR and FQNEAQ (reference sequence). The CDR3 nucleotides read TGTGCCAGCATGGGGACAGGGAGGGAGCAGTACTTC. This encodes CASMGTGREQYF. Complete variable domain (other parts from reference TRBV7-9 and TRBJ2-7): DTGVSQNPRHKITKRGQNVTFRCDPISEHNRLYWYRQTLGQGPEFLTYFQNEAQLEKSRLLSDRFSAERPKGSFSTLEIQRTEQGDSAMYLCASMGTGREQYFGPGTRLTVT.

The J gene is TRBJ2-3, the V gene TRBV29-1, with D perhaps matching TRBD1 (5 bases). The V end lost 6 bases, the J end lost 5 bases, and 15 bases lay between the germline ends. CDR3 size: 13 residues. The germline V gene encodes CDR1 SQVTM and CDR2 ANQGSEA. The CDR3: CSVRVGPQDTQYF. The CDR3 DNA reads TGCAGCGTCAGGGTTGGCCCACAAGATACGCAGTATTTT.

This rearrangement joins TRBV6-5 to TRBJ2-7; 7 positions agree with TRBD1. Trimming removed 6 bases from V and 6 bases from J; junction bases left unmatched: 14. Per germline, CDR1 MNHEY and CDR2 SVGAGI. The CDR3 totals 15 residues. Here the CDR3 reads CASSYQGGALLEQYF. CDR3 DNA sequence: TGTGCCAGCAGCTACCAAGGGGGCGCCCTCCTCGAGCAGTACTTC.

V gene TRBV7-9 combines with J gene TRBJ1-2; the match to TRBD1 covers 9 bases. The CDR3 runs to 14 residues. J gave up 8 bases and V 2 bases, and 6 bases lay outside the gene matches. Germline V gene data show CDR1 as SEHNR and CDR2 as FQNEAQ (reference sequence). CDR3 protein: CASSLSWTGDGYTF. In nucleotides, the CDR3 is TGTGCCAGCAGCTTATCGTGGACAGGGGACGGCTACACCTTC.

The chain couples TRBV4-2 to TRBJ2-7; no clear D gene. This CDR3 is 17 amino acids long. The V gene lost 7 bases and the J gene lost 2 bases, with 24 bases spanning the gap. Germline values: CDR1 LGHNA, CDR2 YNFKEQ. The CDR3 here is CASISVSRSPPTYEQYF. The CDR3 coding sequence is TGTGCCAGCATATCGGTAAGTAGATCCCCACCAACCTACGAGCAGTACTTC.

The chain employs TRBV5-8 and TRBJ2-1; tentative D call: TRBD1 (8 bases). V lost 5 bases and J 8 bases, leaving 17 bases between the germline ends. The CDR3 has 14 residues. CDR1 SGHTS and CDR2 YDEGEE come from the germline V gene. CDR3 sequence: CASRTGGGFDEQFF. In DNA form, the CDR3 reads TGTGCCAGCAGAACAGGGGGAGGGTTCGATGAGCAGTTCTTC.

The chain joins TRBV5-1 to TRBJ1-6, with 7 positions matching TRBD1. Trimming removed 0 bases from V and 7 bases from J; junction bases left unmatched: 4. Looked up from germline, CDR1 is SGHRS and CDR2 is YFSETQ. The CDR3 covers 15 residues. For the CDR3, the DNA is TGCGCCAGCAGCTTGGAGGGACAGATAAATTCACCCCTCCACTTT. Translating it yields CASSLEGQINSPLHF.

This sequence joins TRBV11-2 and TRBJ2-2, with D possibly being TRBD1 (8 bases). This CDR3 is built from 15 residues. V lost 6 bases to trimming and J lost 5 bases, with 16 bases between them. Germline V gene data show CDR1 as SGHAT and CDR2 as FQNNGV. The chain's CDR3 is CASSPGQGGTGELFF. The CDR3 bases are TGTGCCAGCAGTCCCGGACAGGGAGGGACCGGGGAGCTGTTTTTT.

This chain uses TRBV5-1 with TRBJ1-4; D possibly corresponds to TRBD1 (5 bases). The V gene lost 4 bases and the J gene lost 8 bases, with 27 bases spanning the gap. The germline V gene encodes CDR1 SGHRS and CDR2 YFSETQ. This CDR3 has 18 amino acids. The CDR3, as DNA: TGCGCCAGCAGCGGAGGTTCGACAGACCGGAGGCCCAAAGAAAAACTGTTTTTT. This gives the protein CASSGGSTDRRPKEKLFF.

The chain recombines TRBV9 with TRBJ1-1; D remains unclear. Germline V gene lookup returns CDR1 SGDLS and CDR2 YYNGEE. The CDR3 consists of 13 residues. V lost 2 bases and J lost 1, with 6 bases in between. The CDR3 here is CASSVTENTEAFF. For the CDR3, the DNA is TGTGCCAGCAGCGTTACAGAGAACACTGAAGCTTTCTTT.

The chain uses TRBV19 and TRBJ2-1; weak D call: TRBD1 (6 bases). CDR3 length equals 17 residues. V was trimmed by 2 bases and J by 5 bases, leaving 19 bases between them. Germline V CDR1 and CDR2: LNHDA, SQIVND (reference sequence). CDR3 DNA: TGTGCCAGTAGTATAATCGGGCAGGGGTTAAAAAACAATGAGCAGTTCTTC. Protein sequence: CASSIIGQGLKNNEQFF.

This sequence joins TRBV24-1 and TRBJ1-6, with D perhaps TRBD1 (5 bases). Trimming left V 9 bases short and J 7 bases short, with 15 bases between. CDR1 and CDR2 (germline): KGHDR, SFDVKD. The CDR3 consists of 14 residues. The CDR3 DNA reads as TGTGCCACCGACGTACAGGCACCAAATTCACCCCTCCACTTT. Translated, it gives CATDVQAPNSPLHF.

The chain couples TRBV5-5 to TRBJ2-3; 9 nucleotides line up with TRBD2. CDR3 length: 18 amino acids. Germline CDR1 and CDR2: SGHKS and YYEKEE (reference sequence). J lost 0 bases, V lost 0 bases, and 8 bases had no gene match. This chain's CDR3 is CASSLGPGTSYSTDTQYF. Here the CDR3 DNA reads TGTGCCAGCAGCTTGGGCCCCGGGACTAGCTATAGCACAGATACGCAGTATTTT. The whole variable domain, remainder taken from reference TRBV5-5 and TRBJ2-3, is DAGVTQSPTHLIKTRGQQVTLRCSPISGHKSVSWYQQVLGQGPQFIFQYYEKEERGRGNFPDRFSARQFPNYSSELNVNALLLGDSALYLCASSLGPGTSYSTDTQYFGPGTRLTVL.

This clone appeared many times. This chain joins TRBV5-1 and TRBJ1-6; D is perhaps TRBD1 (6 bases). CDR3 length equals 15 residues. The germline CDR1 and CDR2 sequences are SGHRS and YFSETQ. The V and J ends lost 3 bases and 6 bases respectively, with 13 bases between them. CDR3 nucleotide sequence: TGCGCCAGCAGCTCATCAGGGGAAGGTAATTCACCCCTCCACTTT. The encoded protein is CASSSSGEGNSPLHF.

The chain employs TRBV9 and TRBJ1-2; D not certain. V was cut by 0 bases and J by 5 bases, with 14 bases left in between. This CDR3 has 15 residues. Germline CDR1 is SGDLS and CDR2 is YYNGEE. Here the CDR3 reads CASSVEDTGWYGYTF. The CDR3 DNA is TGTGCCAGCAGCGTAGAAGATACGGGGTGGTATGGCTACACCTTC. The variable domain in full, with the rest retrieved from reference TRBV9 and TRBJ1-2, is DSGVTQTPKHLITATGQRVTLRCSPRSGDLSVYWYQQSLDQGLQFLIQYYNGEERAKGNILERFSAQQFPDLHSELNLSSLELGDSALYFCASSVEDTGWYGYTFGSGTRLTVV.